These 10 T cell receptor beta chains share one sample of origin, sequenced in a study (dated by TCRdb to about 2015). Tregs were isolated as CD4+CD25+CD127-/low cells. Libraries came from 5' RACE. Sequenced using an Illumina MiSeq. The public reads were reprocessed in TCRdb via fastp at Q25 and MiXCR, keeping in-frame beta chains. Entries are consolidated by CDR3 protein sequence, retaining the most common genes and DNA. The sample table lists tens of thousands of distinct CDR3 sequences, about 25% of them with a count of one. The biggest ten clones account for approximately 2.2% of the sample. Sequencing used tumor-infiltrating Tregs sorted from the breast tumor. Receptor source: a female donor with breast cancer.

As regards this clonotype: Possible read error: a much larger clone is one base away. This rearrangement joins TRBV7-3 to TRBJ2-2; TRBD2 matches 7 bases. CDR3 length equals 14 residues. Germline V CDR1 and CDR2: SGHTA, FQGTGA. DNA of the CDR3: TGTACCAGCAGCCCCAGCGGGGCCACCGGGGAGCTGTTTTTT. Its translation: CTSSPSGATGELFF.

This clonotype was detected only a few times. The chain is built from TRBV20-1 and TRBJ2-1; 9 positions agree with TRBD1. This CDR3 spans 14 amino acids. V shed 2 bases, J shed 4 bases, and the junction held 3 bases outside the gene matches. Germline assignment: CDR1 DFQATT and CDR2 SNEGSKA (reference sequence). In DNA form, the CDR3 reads TGCAGTGCTAGACCGGACAGGGGATACAATGAGCAGTTCTTC. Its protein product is CSARPDRGYNEQFF.

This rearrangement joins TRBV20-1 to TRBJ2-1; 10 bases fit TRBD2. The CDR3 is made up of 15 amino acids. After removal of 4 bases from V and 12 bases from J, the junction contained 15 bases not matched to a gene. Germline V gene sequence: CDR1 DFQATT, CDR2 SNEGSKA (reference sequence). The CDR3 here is CSAKNRLAGTSRQFF. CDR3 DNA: TGCAGTGCTAAAAATCGACTAGCGGGCACCTCGAGGCAGTTCTTC.

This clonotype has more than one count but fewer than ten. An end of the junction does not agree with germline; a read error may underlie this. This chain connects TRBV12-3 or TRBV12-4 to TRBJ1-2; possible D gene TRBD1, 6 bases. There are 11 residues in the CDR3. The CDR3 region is CASTLRGGRTF. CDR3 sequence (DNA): TGTGCCAGCACTTTAAGGGGGGGGCGCACCTTC.

CDR3 residues: CASSSRMAGELFF. The CDR3 nucleotides are TGTGCCAGCAGTTCACGCATGGCCGGGGAGCTGTTTTTT. The chain is built from TRBV7-3 and TRBJ2-2; D is ambiguous. CDR1 is SGHTA and CDR2 is FQGTGA in the germline V gene. CDR3 length: 13 residues. V lost 6 bases and J lost 6, with 11 bases in between.

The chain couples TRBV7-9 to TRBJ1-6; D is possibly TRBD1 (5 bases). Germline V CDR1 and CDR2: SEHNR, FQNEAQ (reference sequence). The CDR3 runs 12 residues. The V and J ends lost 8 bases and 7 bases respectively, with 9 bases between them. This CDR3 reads CASGGINSPLHF. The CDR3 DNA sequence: TGTGCCAGCGGGGGAATAAATTCACCCCTCCACTTT.

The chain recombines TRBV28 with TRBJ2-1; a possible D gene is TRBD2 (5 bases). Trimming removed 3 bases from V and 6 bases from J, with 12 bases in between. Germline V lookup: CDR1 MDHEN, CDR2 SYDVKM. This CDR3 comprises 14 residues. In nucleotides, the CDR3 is TGTGCCAGCAGTTTTGCACCTGCGGGCAATGAGCAGTTCTTC. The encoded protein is CASSFAPAGNEQFF.

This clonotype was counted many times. The CDR3 here is CASSRTGTSYEQYF. Written as DNA, the CDR3 is TGTGCCAGCAGCCGGACAGGGACGTCCTACGAGCAGTACTTC. The J gene is TRBJ2-7, the V gene TRBV27; 8 bases match TRBD1. V gave up 6 bases and J gave up 1 base; unmatched junction bases: 5. Per the germline V gene, CDR1 is MNHEY and CDR2 is SMNVEV (reference sequence). This CDR3 is built from 14 residues.

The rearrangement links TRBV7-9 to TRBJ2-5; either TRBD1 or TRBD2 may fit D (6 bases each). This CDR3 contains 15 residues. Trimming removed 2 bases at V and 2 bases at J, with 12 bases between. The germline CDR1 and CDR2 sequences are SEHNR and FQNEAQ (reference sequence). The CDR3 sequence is CASSLSRGQQETQYF. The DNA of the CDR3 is TGTGCCAGCAGCTTATCCCGGGGGCAGCAAGAGACCCAGTACTTC.

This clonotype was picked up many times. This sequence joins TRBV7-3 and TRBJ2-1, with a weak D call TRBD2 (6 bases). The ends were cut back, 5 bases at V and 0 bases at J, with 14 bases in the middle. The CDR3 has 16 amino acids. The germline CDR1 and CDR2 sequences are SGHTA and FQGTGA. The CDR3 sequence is CASSPRAGSSYNEQFF. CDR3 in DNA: TGTGCCAGCAGCCCCCGGGCGGGAAGCTCCTACAATGAGCAGTTCTTC.